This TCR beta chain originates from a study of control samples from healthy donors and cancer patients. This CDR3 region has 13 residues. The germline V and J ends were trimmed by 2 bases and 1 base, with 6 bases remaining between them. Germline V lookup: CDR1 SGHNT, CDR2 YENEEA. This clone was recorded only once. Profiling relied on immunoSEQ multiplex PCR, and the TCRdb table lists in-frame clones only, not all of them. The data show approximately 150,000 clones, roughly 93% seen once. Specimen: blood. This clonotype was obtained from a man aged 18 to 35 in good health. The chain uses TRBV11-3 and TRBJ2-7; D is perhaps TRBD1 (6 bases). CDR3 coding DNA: TGTGCCAGCAGCTTACAGGGGTCCTACGAGCAGTACTTC. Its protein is CASSLQGSYEQYF.